This T cell receptor beta chain was obtained from a study of T cells in Graves' hyperthyroidism and ophthalmopathy. This clonotype came up many times. V was cut by 1 base and J by 6 bases, with 7 bases left in between. CDR3 size: 13 residues. Germline V gene sequence: CDR1 LGHDT, CDR2 YNNKEL (reference sequence). Amplification of TCR beta CDR3 regions used RNA as the template. Using the HTBI primer set, a first-round RT-PCR was run on the TCR CDR3. TCRdb fed the multiplex PCR reads into MiXCR, producing one record per CDR3 protein. The sample has a few hundred thousand distinct CDR3 sequences, 15% seen once.

The chain uses TRBV3-1 and TRBJ2-1; no firm D call. Sequencing was performed on blood. This clonotype was sampled from a woman in her 30s with Graves' hyperthyroidism. The CDR3 nucleotides are TGTGCCAGCAGCCAAGGGGCCACCAATGAGCAGTTCTTC. Translated: CASSQGATNEQFF.